This T cell receptor beta chain was profiled in a study of blood T cell repertoires in COVID-19. Study overall: Donors in the United States, Italy and Spain gave samples during acute or convalescent COVID-19.

Followed over time, Seattle patients had been enrolled while infection was active. The authors' processing: Reference gene primer amplification yielded estimated nucleated cell counts. Measured with immunoSEQ multiplex PCR; TCRdb has only the in-frame clones, and not every one. V, J and clone size are taken as reported in that table, and D and trimming were inferred from the DNA itself. The sample lists hundreds of thousands of clones, approximately 89% occurring once. Trimming took 1 base from V and 3 from J, leaving 10 bases between them. This CDR3 contains 15 residues. CDR1 is LNHNV and CDR2 is YYDKDF in the germline V gene (reference sequence).

Sequencing was carried out using peripheral blood. The origin of this receptor is a man younger than 30 with COVID-19, enrolled during active disease. This chain uses TRBV15 with TRBJ1-3, with a weak D call TRBD1 (6 bases). CDR3 in amino acids: CATSRGRGSGNTIYF. CDR3 in DNA: TGTGCCACCAGCAGAGGCAGGGGAAGTGGAAACACCATATATTTT.